This T cell receptor (beta chain) was captured in a study of technical replicates of blood from several donors. Germline lookup yields CDR1 SGHVS and CDR2 FNYEAQ. The J segment lost 4 bases and the V segment lost 2 bases, leaving 3 bases of the junction unmatched. The CDR3 length is 15 residues. Clones were read by immunoSEQ multiplex PCR, and TCRdb kept only the in-frame ones, dropping some. The sample yields under 85,000 clones, around 86% seen once. The origin of this receptor is a human donor in good health. Some clones in this sample may be carry-over from other donors' samples. This chain uses TRBV7-6 with TRBJ2-3, with 10 bases fitting TRBD2. The sequenced sample was PBMCs. For the CDR3, the DNA is TGTGCCAGCAGCTTACCTAGCGGGAGTGCAGATACGCAGTATTTT. Translated, it gives CASSLPSGSADTQYF.